This entry is about one T cell receptor beta chain. This clonotype occurred many times. This receptor's antigen is unknown. It has no much larger one-base neighbor in the sample; base qualities were not kept. The sample is drawn from a study of blood T cells in healthy people across ages (dated by TCRdb to 2013 to 2016). About the full investigation: In model experiments, template switching captured roughly one uniquely barcoded TCR beta cDNA molecule for every two T cells. The donors were split into four age groups: young (average 16 years), middle-aged (roughly 39), aged (62) and long-lived (roughly 80). The study analyzed two additional independent replicas of 1 million unique cDNA reads from the same blood draw for two donors, one aged 18 to 30 and one aged 80 or older. To track age-related changes in TCR beta repertoire diversity, the study relied on deep sequencing normalized with unique cDNA molecular identifiers. To avoid experimental bias, donors of different ages were randomly spread across the sequencing lanes. The research as a whole found: Compared with the aged group, the long-lived group had more naive CD4+ T cells, fewer expanded clones and increased TCR diversity, suggesting age selection. As age increased, observed TCR beta diversity per million T cells dropped in a roughly linear way, and a significant reduction was already evident by age 40. Total diversity estimates from one million sequenced T cells were considered lower bounds and underestimates. The CMV infection status of donors was not known, potentially confounding age-related changes in expanded clonotypes. A strong correlation was found between observed TCR beta diversity and the percentage of naive T cells measured by flow cytometry. Since profiling was done on bulk unsorted PBMCs, naive and antigen-experienced compartments could not be conclusively compared.

Donors were a few dozen systemically healthy Caucasian individuals from Russia aged 6 to 90 years. Each donor gave around 9.5 milliliters of peripheral blood, collected into EDTA-treated Vacutainer tubes. Ficoll-Paque density-gradient centrifugation was used to isolate PBMCs, with at least 6.5 million per sample. Total RNA, at least 6 micrograms per sample, was extracted from PBMCs with Trizol reagent. The percentages of naive CD45RAhigh/CD27high T cells were determined by flow cytometry on a PBMC aliquot from every donor. To prepare the library, 5' RACE was applied. TCRdb records Illumina HiSeq 2500 as the sequencer. A second roughly 7 to 11 cycle PCR used a sample-barcoded 5' primer and a J-beta primer mix. A template-switch 5' adaptor carrying 12 random nucleotides introduced a unique molecular identifier onto each TCR beta cDNA molecule. At least 2.5 million CDR3-containing paired-end reads were obtained from each sample. First-strand cDNA was synthesized from all RNA with the Mint cDNA synthesis kit, primed by a TRBC-specific oligonucleotide. Following uracil-DNA glycosylase treatment, all cDNA underwent a first 18-cycle PCR with the universal primers M1SS and BC2_uni_R. In the source study's methods: For normalization, 1 million high-quality reads, each with a distinct molecular identifier, were randomly selected from each sample. Instead of being binned into consensus sequences, reads that shared molecular identifiers were thrown out. MiTCR, set to a Q25 quality threshold and the strictest error-elimination algorithm, was used for CDR3 identification, clonotype clustering and error correction. A nonparametric unseen species model with Euler transformation was used to estimate lower-bound total TCR beta diversity. TCRdb trimmed public reads at Q25 via fastp, called clones via MiXCR and kept in-frame beta chains. Every distinct CDR3 protein forms one entry, paired with its most common genes and DNA. Here the V and J calls rest on TCRdb's processing, not on the authors' analysis. The sample profile shows about 1.5 million distinct CDR3 sequences; 42% of them were found once. The biggest ten clones account for 7.9% of the sample.

V is clipped by 6 bases and J by 0 bases, and the sequence between their germline boundaries is 10 bases long. Reading the germline V gene gives CDR1 SGHAT and CDR2 FQNNGV. From its cysteine to its phenylalanine, the CDR3 spans 14 amino acids. Only CDR3 DNA is held: 42 bases, read in frame from base 1. The chain is encoded by TRBV11-2 joined to TRBJ2-3, with the identity of the D gene unclear. Sequenced: blood. This receptor was obtained from a woman in her late teens or twenties in good health. The CDR3 protein: CASSLDPSTDTQYF. The DNA reads as follows: TGTGCCAGCAGTCTAGACCCCAGCACAGATACGCAGTATTTT. Beyond the CDR3, the reference TRBV11-2 and TRBJ2-3 genes provide the residues; the full variable domain reads: EAGVAQSPRYKIIEKRQSVAFWCNPISGHATLYWYQQILGQGPKLLIQFQNNGVVDDSQLPKDRFSAERLKGVDSTLKIQPAKLEDSAVYLCASSLDPSTDTQYFGPGTRLTVL.